This T cell receptor (beta chain) was sequenced for a study of OX40 agonist ivuxolimab in advanced cancers. Background on the study: People who had prior anti-PD-1, anti-PD-L1 or anti-CTLA-4 therapy could take part, and approximately 43% had some.

Libraries were prepared by immunoSEQ multiplex PCR; TCRdb keeps only in-frame clonotypes and omits some of them. The sample has fewer than 60,000 clones; 70% to 90% are singletons. Trimming at V came to 0 bases and at J to 7 bases, leaving 7 bases not matched to a gene. This CDR3 is 16 amino acids long. Germline CDR1 is LGHNA and CDR2 is YNFKEQ. Baseline was the first blood sampling point, followed by cycle 4 day 1 and cycle 7 day 1. Sequencing used CD4+ or CD8+ T cells sorted from blood, obtained in a trial of the OX40 agonist ivuxolimab. This sequence joins TRBV4-2 and TRBJ2-7, with TRBD2 identical over 12 bases. The source of this sequence is an adult with an advanced solid tumor such as melanoma, head and neck, liver or kidney cancer. The CDR3 sequence is CASSQEKTSGRGEQYF. The CDR3 region has the DNA TGTGCCAGCAGCCAAGAGAAGACTAGCGGGAGAGGGGAGCAGTACTTC.